The present T cell receptor (beta chain) was sequenced within a study of human thymus T cells. Method: immunoSEQ multiplex PCR; TCRdb's copy keeps in-frame clones and lacks some. There are some 46,000 clones in the sample; roughly 94% occur only once, and roughly 0.13% lies in the top ten. Congenital heart defects were the reason for the corrective surgery that the donors, healthy Finnish infants, were having. Only four of the eight donors provided an approximately 0.45-1 mL blood sample. All available leukocytes, rather than a set cell count, yielded the blood DNA. The CDR3 loop spans 14 amino acids.

The sample consisted of blood. This sequence was found in a boy under three years old with a congenital heart defect but otherwise immunologically healthy. This chain connects TRBV21-1 to TRBJ2-5. TRBV21-1 is a pseudogene locus. CDR3 nucleotides: TGTGCCAGCAGCAAAGTGGCTATTAAAGAGACCCAGTACTTC. It codes for CASSKVAIKETQYF.